This T cell receptor (beta chain) came from a study of memory CD4+ T cells and cytomegalovirus serostatus. Overall study context: Healthy Belgian adult donors included about nine CMV-positive and approximately 25 CMV-negative people.

Single viable CD3+CD4+CD8-CD45RO+ cells were sorted as the memory CD4+ T cells. The protocol was immunoSEQ multiplex PCR, while the TCRdb copy is restricted to in-frame clones and leaves out a portion. Counted here are roughly 64,000 clones, 60% to 80% occurring once; the ten biggest clones make up almost 0.9%. The CDR3 is 15 amino acids. Trimming stripped 5 bases from V and 1 base from J, with 11 bases between. The germline V gene has CDR1 PRHDT and CDR2 FYEKMQ (reference sequence). The source is an adult in good health and CMV-seronegative. The rearrangement joins TRBV13 to TRBJ2-2; the D is unclear. Sequencing was done on a sample of memory CD4+ T cells from blood. The CDR3 DNA reads TGTGCCAGCAGCCCTAGTCGTCGGAACACCGGGGAGCTGTTTTTT. It yields the protein CASSPSRRNTGELFF.